This T cell receptor (beta chain) was obtained from a study of blood T cells in healthy people across ages. Notes on the study in general: Naive CD4+ cell counts and diversity both ran higher in long-lived than in aged donors.

As for this clonotype: Its target is unknown.

A sample-barcoded 5' primer and a J-beta primer mix were used in a second PCR of about 6 to 11 cycles. Per sample, CDR3-containing paired-end reads numbered at least 2.5 million. TCRdb fed the 5' RACE reads into MiXCR, producing one record per CDR3 protein. In the table there are about 1.4 million distinct CDR3 sequences, roughly 60% of which are singletons. Healthy individuals of Caucasian origin from Russia, aged roughly 6 to 90, served as donors. Researchers collected approximately 9.5 milliliters of peripheral blood from every single donor. This CDR3 is built from 17 residues. CDR1 is MNHNS and CDR2 is SASEGT in the germline V gene. V was clipped by 1 base and J by 6 bases, with 18 bases between them.

V gene TRBV6-1 combines with J gene TRBJ1-4, with a possible D match to TRBD1 (5 bases). Sequencing was carried out using blood. The origin of this receptor is a man aged 18 to 30 in good health. In DNA form, the CDR3 reads TGTGCCAGCAGTGAAGAGTTTTTTGGGACTCGCGATGAAAAACTGTTTTTT. It is translated as CASSEEFFGTRDEKLFF.